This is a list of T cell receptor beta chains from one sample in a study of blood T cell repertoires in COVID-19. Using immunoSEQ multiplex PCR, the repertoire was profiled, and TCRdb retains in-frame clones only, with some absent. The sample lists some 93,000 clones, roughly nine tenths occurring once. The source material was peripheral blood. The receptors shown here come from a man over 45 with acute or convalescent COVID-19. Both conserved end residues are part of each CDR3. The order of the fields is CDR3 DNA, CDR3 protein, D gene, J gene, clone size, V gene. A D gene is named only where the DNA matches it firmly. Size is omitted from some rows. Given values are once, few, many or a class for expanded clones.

TGCGCCAGCAGAGGACAGGGTCGGAACACTGAAGCTTTCTTT,CASRGQGRNTEAFF,TRBD1,TRBJ1-1,once,TRBV10-2
TGTGCCAGCAGCCTCGCTAGCGGGAGGCTGGGAGATACGCAGTATTTT,CASSLASGRLGDTQYF,TRBD2,TRBJ2-3,NA,TRBV9
TGTGCCAGCAGCCCCGCGGGAGGCGGGACAGATACGCAGTATTTT,CASSPAGGGTDTQYF,TRBD2,TRBJ2-3,NA,TRBV7-8
TGTGCCAGCAGCATCGAGGGGGTCGCGGGAGGATTCCACGAGCAGTACTTC,CASSIEGVAGGFHEQYF,NA,TRBJ2-7,few,TRBV21-1
TGTGCCAGCAGCCGGGGACTAGCGGGGGCGAACACCGGGGAGCTGTTTTTT,CASSRGLAGANTGELFF,TRBD2,TRBJ2-2,few,TRBV5-4
TGTGCCAGTAGTACTCGAGTACTGACTGGTGGCGAGCAGTACTTC,CASSTRVLTGGEQYF,NA,TRBJ2-7,NA,TRBV19
TGTGCCAGCAGCCAAGATGCAACGAGACCCTCGGGCGAGCAGTACTTC,CASSQDATRPSGEQYF,NA,TRBJ2-7,NA,TRBV4-2
TGTGCCAGCAACCGCCGGGACACCTTCAATCAGCCCCAGCATTTT,CASNRRDTFNQPQHF,NA,TRBJ1-5,NA,TRBV13
TGTGCCAGTAGTATTACCACAGGGAGCTATGGCTACACCTTC,CASSITTGSYGYTF,NA,TRBJ1-2,NA,TRBV19
TGTGCCAGCAGTCCCATGACAGGGGGCAGGGAAAAACTGTTTTTT,CASSPMTGGREKLFF,TRBD1,TRBJ1-4,NA,TRBV7-8
TGTGCCAGCAGCCCGACGACAGGGGTTGGAGATACGCAGTATTTT,CASSPTTGVGDTQYF,TRBD1,TRBJ2-3,NA,TRBV27
TGTGCCAGCAGTGTCTCCGGGTCCGGGGGAAACTTGGGTAATGAAAAACTGTTTTTT,CASSVSGSGGNLGNEKLFF,NA,TRBJ1-4,NA,TRBV6-1
TGTGCCAGCGGGGGGACCGGGACAGGGCCTACCGGGGAGCTGTTTTTT,CASGGTGTGPTGELFF,TRBD1,TRBJ2-2,NA,TRBV2
TGTGCCAGCAGCAGAAACAGGGTGGGATACGAGCAGTACTTC,CASSRNRVGYEQYF,NA,TRBJ2-7,NA,TRBV28
TGTGCCAGTAGTAGGGACAGGGCCGGGTCCGGGGAGCTGTTTTTT,CASSRDRAGSGELFF,TRBD1,TRBJ2-2,NA,TRBV19